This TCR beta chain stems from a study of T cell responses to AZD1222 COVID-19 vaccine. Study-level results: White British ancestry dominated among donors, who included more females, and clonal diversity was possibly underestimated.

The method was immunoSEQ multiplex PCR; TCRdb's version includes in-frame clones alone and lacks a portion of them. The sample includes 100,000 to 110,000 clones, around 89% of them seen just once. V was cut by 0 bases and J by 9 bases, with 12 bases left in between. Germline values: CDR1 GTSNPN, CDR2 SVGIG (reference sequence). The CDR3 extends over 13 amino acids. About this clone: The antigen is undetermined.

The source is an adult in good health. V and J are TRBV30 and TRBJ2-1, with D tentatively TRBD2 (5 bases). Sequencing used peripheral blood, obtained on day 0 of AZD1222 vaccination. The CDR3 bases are TGTGCCTGGAGTGTACGGAGCGGTGGTGAGCAGTTCTTC. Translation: CAWSVRSGGEQFF.